These 11 T cell receptor beta chains originate from one sample sequenced in a study of T cells in Graves' hyperthyroidism and ophthalmopathy. The investigators amplified TCR beta CDR3 regions from RNA transcripts. HTBI primers drove first-round RT-PCR of the TCR CDR3. TCRdb called the multiplex PCR reads again in MiXCR, with one record for every CDR3 protein. The sample includes roughly 110,000 distinct CDR3 sequences, roughly 15% of them seen just once. The sequenced sample consisted of blood. The receptors were sampled from a woman aged 50 to 65 with Graves' hyperthyroidism.

This sequence joins TRBV13 and TRBJ2-1; maybe TRBD2 (6 bases). CDR3 length: 15 amino acids. The V end lost 5 bases, the J end lost 2 bases, and 13 bases lay between the germline ends. CDR1 and CDR2 from the germline V gene are PRHDT and FYEKMQ (reference sequence). For the CDR3, the DNA is TGTGCCAGCAGCGCTACTAGCCTCCCCTACAATGAGCAGTTCTTC. Amino acids: CASSATSLPYNEQFF.

This chain links TRBV5-1 with TRBJ2-1; D ambiguous. Germline CDR1 reads SGHRS; CDR2 reads YFSETQ. Trimming pared 3 bases from V and 6 bases from J, leaving 7 bases between. This CDR3 has 12 amino acids. The CDR3 here is CASSYDRNEQFF. CDR3 nucleotide sequence: TGCGCCAGCAGCTACGATCGCAATGAGCAGTTCTTC.

This clonotype showed up many times. The chain has TRBV5-1 and TRBJ1-6; the D is unclear. The CDR3 is 15 amino acids. Germline loops: CDR1 SGHRS, CDR2 YFSETQ. The germline V and J ends were trimmed by 0 bases and 8 bases, with 12 bases remaining between them. The CDR3 is CASSLDGRQDSPLHF. CDR3 sequence (DNA): TGCGCCAGCAGCTTGGACGGGAGGCAAGATTCACCCCTCCACTTT.

There are many counts of this clonotype. J is TRBJ2-3 and V is TRBV20-1, with no clear D. Germline V gives CDR1 DFQATT, CDR2 SNEGSKA (reference sequence). The CDR3 spans 12 residues. Trimming shortened V by 3 bases and J by 0 bases, and 4 bases separated the two germline ends. CDR3 sequence reads: CSASGSTDTQYF. The CDR3, as DNA: TGCAGTGCTAGCGGGAGCACAGATACGCAGTATTTT.

The sample holds many counts of this clonotype. The rearrangement links TRBV28 to TRBJ2-1, with 9 bases matching TRBD2. This CDR3 is built from 15 residues. The germline V gene encodes CDR1 MDHEN and CDR2 SYDVKM. V trimming: 6 bases; J trimming: 5 bases; junction bases outside the gene matches: 8. Here the CDR3 reads CASSPPGTSNNEQFF. CDR3 DNA sequence: TGTGCCAGCAGCCCCCCCGGGACTAGCAACAATGAGCAGTTCTTC.

This clonotype was seen ten or more times. The gene calls are TRBV10-2 and TRBJ1-2; D uncertain. The CDR3 length is 16 residues. Germline values: CDR1 WSHSY, CDR2 SAAADI. Trimming removed 6 bases at V and 0 bases at J, with 17 bases between. The CDR3 DNA is TGCGCCAGCAGGGCTTTCGAAGGCCAGACTAACTATGGCTACACCTTC. Translated: CASRAFEGQTNYGYTF.

This clonotype has at least ten counts. This chain joins TRBV5-1 and TRBJ2-7, with a possible D match to TRBD1 (7 bases). V lost 2 bases, J lost 6 bases, and 15 bases lay in between. The germline CDR1 and CDR2 sequences are SGHRS and YFSETQ. This CDR3 is built from 14 residues. The CDR3 region is CASSLGGTVSEQYF. CDR3 nucleotides: TGCGCCAGCAGCTTAGGAGGGACAGTCTCCGAGCAGTACTTC.

This clonotype was found a few times. V and J are TRBV20-1 and TRBJ2-4; 16 nucleotides match TRBD2. Germline V lookup: CDR1 DFQATT, CDR2 SNEGSKA (reference sequence). V lost 6 bases, J lost 0 bases, and 11 bases stayed unmatched. This CDR3 has 19 residues. CDR3 loop: CSAPGTGTSGGGAKNIQYF. The CDR3 DNA follows: TGCAGTGCCCCCGGGACCGGGACTAGCGGGGGGGGAGCCAAAAACATTCAGTACTTC.

This clonotype was seen ten or more times. The chain is built from TRBV9 and TRBJ2-3; perhaps TRBD1 as D (5 bases). Germline CDR1 is SGDLS and CDR2 is YYNGEE. This CDR3 is built from 12 residues. Trimming pared 5 bases from V and 6 bases from J, leaving 10 bases between. Here the CDR3 reads CASRGVEDTQYF. The CDR3 DNA reads TGTGCCAGCAGAGGGGTAGAGGATACGCAGTATTTT.

The chain uses TRBV11-2 and TRBJ2-1, with TRBD2 matching over 12 bases. The germline V gene encodes CDR1 SGHAT and CDR2 FQNNGV. The CDR3 runs to 15 residues. Trimming took 6 bases from V and 7 from J; bases not matched to a gene: 7. The CDR3 is CASSDRLAGGNEQFF. Written as DNA, the CDR3 is TGTGCCAGCAGTGATCGGCTAGCGGGAGGGAATGAGCAGTTCTTC.

This clonotype was seen ten or more times. The chain couples TRBV19 to TRBJ1-1; D ambiguous. The CDR3 is 14 residues long. The ends were cut back, 2 bases at V and 5 bases at J, with 12 bases in the middle. Germline V gene sequence: CDR1 LNHDA, CDR2 SQIVND (reference sequence). The CDR3 DNA reads TGTGCCAGTAGTATAAAAGGCGGGGTGACTGAAGCTTTCTTT. Translation gives CASSIKGGVTEAFF.